The TCR beta chain described here comes from a study of OX40 agonist ivuxolimab in advanced cancers. Overall study context: Patients' therapy was ivuxolimab, an antibody that acts as an agonist of OX40 (CD134). Regarding the study as a whole: Determination of antigen specificity was not performed for the expanded peripheral T cells.

Patients were ruled out by autoimmune disease history or systemic immunosuppression. Germline V lookup: CDR1 LGHNA, CDR2 YNFKEQ. V dropped 0 bases and J dropped 6 bases, with 12 bases sitting between them. The CDR3 totals 15 residues. The data were produced by immunoSEQ multiplex PCR, yet TCRdb's version contains in-frame clones alone and is incomplete. The sample has fewer than 90,000 clones, around 86% seen once. With respect to this clone: Its antigen is unidentified.

The receptor comes from an adult with an advanced solid tumor such as melanoma, head and neck, liver or kidney cancer. J is TRBJ1-5 and V is TRBV4-2; D possibly corresponds to TRBD1 (6 bases). The specimen comprised CD4+ or CD8+ T cells sorted from blood, sampled in a trial of the OX40 agonist ivuxolimab. The CDR3 coding sequence is TGTGCCAGCAGCCAAGATGGACAGTCTACTCAGCCCCAGCATTTT. Its translation: CASSQDGQSTQPQHF.